The 2 T cell receptor beta chains below come from one sample, sequenced in a study of cytomegalovirus exposure and HLA in healthy donors. Profiled with immunoSEQ multiplex PCR; TCRdb holds only in-frame clones, not every one. This table holds around 69,000 clones, roughly 95% found once. Sequencing was performed on PBMCs. The receptors originated from a woman aged 18 to 35 in good health and CMV-seropositive.

The chain combines TRBV29-1 with TRBJ1-1; tentative D call: TRBD1 (6 bases). CDR1 is SQVTM, CDR2 ANQGSEA, per germline. The CDR3 has 13 amino acids. V was pared by 6 bases and J by 0 bases, with 11 bases between. The CDR3 bases are TGCAGCGTCTTAACAGGGATGAACACTGAAGCTTTCTTT. This encodes CSVLTGMNTEAFF.

The V call is TRBV21-1, the J call TRBJ2-7; the table gives TRBD2 as D, unverified against the DNA. TRBV21-1 is listed as a pseudogene. The CDR3 runs to 15 residues. The CDR3 region has the DNA TGTGCCAGCAGCAATAAGCGGGACGGGCACTACGAGCAGTACTTC. Its translation is CASSNKRDGHYEQYF.